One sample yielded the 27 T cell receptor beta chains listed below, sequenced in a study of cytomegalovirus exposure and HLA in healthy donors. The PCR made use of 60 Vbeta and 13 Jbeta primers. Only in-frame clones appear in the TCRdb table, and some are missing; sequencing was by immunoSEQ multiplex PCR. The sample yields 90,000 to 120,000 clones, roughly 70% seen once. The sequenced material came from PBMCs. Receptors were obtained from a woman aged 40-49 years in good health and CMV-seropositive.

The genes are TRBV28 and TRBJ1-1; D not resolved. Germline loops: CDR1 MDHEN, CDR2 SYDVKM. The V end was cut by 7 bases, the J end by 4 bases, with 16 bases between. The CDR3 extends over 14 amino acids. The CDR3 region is CASNPLTPGTEAFF. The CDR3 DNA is TGTGCCAGCAATCCCCTTACCCCGGGCACTGAAGCTTTCTTT.

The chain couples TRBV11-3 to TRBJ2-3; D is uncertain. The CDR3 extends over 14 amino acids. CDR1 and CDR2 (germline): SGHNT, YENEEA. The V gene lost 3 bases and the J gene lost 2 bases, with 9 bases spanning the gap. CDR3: CASSLISTTDTQYF. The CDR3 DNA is TGTGCCAGCAGCTTGATCTCTACCACAGATACGCAGTATTTT.

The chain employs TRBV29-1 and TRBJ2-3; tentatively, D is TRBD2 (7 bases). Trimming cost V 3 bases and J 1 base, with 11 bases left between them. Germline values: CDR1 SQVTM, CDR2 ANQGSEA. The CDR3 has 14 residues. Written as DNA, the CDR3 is TGCAGCGTTGATCGGGGGGCTGGCACAGATACGCAGTATTTT. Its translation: CSVDRGAGTDTQYF.

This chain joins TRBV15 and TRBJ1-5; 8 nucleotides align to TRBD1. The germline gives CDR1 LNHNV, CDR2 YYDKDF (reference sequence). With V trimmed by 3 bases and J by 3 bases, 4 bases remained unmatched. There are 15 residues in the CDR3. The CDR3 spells CATSRETGVNQPQHF. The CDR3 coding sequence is TGTGCCACCAGCAGGGAGACAGGGGTCAATCAGCCCCAGCATTTT.

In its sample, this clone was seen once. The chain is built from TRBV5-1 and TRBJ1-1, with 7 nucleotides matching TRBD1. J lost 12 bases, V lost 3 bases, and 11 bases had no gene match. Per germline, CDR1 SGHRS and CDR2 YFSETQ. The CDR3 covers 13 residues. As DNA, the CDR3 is TGCGCCAGCAGCTCCTCGGGTCAGGGGGTGTCTTTCTTT. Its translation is CASSSSGQGVSFF.

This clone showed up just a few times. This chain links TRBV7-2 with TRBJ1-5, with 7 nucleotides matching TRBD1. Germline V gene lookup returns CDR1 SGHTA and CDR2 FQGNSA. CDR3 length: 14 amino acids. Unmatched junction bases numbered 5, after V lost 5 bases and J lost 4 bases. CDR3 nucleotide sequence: TGTGCCAGCAGCCTATTGACAGGGAATCAGCCCCAGCATTTT. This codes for CASSLLTGNQPQHF.

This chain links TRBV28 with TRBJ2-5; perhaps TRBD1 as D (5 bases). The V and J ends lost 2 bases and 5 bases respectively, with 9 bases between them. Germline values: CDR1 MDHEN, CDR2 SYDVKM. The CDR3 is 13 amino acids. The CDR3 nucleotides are TGTGCCAGCAGTTTAGCAGGGTCGGAGACCCAGTACTTC. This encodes CASSLAGSETQYF.

This CDR3 reads CAPGGRSGANVLTF. The CDR3 region has the DNA TGTGCCCCGGGAGGGCGCTCTGGGGCCAACGTCCTGACTTTC. The chain has TRBV2 and TRBJ2-6, with TRBD2 identical over 8 bases. Germline loops: CDR1 SNHLY, CDR2 FYNNEI. The CDR3 sequence is 14 residues long. J lost 0 bases, V lost 11 bases, and 3 bases had no gene match.

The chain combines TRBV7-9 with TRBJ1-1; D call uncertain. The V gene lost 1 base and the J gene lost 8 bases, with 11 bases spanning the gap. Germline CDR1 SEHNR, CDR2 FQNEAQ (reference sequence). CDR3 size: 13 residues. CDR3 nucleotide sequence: TGTGCCAGCAGCTTAGGGCCGGGGAAAGAAGCTTTCTTT. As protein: CASSLGPGKEAFF.

The CDR3 sequence: CASSELIAGDSYNEQFF. CDR3 nucleotides: TGTGCCAGCAGTGAGTTAATAGCGGGGGACTCCTACAATGAGCAGTTCTTC. This chain links TRBV6-1 with TRBJ2-1; TRBD2 agrees at 9 bases. Germline CDR1 MNHNS, CDR2 SASEGT. There are 17 residues in the CDR3. The V segment lost 3 bases and the J segment 0 bases; nucleotides outside the gene matches: 6.

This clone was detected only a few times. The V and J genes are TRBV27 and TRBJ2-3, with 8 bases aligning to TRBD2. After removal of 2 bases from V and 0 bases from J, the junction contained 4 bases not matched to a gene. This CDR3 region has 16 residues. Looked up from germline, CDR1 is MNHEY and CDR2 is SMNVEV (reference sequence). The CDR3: CASSLKTGGSTDTQYF. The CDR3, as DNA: TGTGCCAGCAGTTTAAAGACGGGGGGGAGCACAGATACGCAGTATTTT.

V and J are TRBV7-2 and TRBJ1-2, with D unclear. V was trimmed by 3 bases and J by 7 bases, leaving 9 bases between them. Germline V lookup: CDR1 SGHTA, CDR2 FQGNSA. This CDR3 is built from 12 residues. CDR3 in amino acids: CASSFTVGGYTF. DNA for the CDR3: TGTGCCAGCAGCTTTACGGTTGGTGGCTACACCTTC.

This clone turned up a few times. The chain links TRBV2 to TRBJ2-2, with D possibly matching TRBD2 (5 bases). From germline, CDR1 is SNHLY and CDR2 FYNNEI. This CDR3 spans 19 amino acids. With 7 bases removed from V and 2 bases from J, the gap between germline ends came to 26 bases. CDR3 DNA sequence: TGTGCCAGCACGAACCCCCCCGGACTGAACTATTTAAACACCGGGGAGCTGTTTTTT. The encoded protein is CASTNPPGLNYLNTGELFF. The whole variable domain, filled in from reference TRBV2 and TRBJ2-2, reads EPEVTQTPSHQVTQMGQEVILRCVPISNHLYFYWYRQILGQKVEFLVSFYNNEISEKSEIFDDQFSVERPDGSNFTLKIRSTKLEDSAMYFCASTNPPGLNYLNTGELFFGEGSRLTVL.

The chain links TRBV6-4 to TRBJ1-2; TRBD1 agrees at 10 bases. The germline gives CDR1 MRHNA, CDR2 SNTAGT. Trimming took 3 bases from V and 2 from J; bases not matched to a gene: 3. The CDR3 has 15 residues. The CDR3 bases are TGTGCCAGCAGTGAAGAGACAGGGGGCAACTATGGCTACACCTTC. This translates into CASSEETGGNYGYTF.

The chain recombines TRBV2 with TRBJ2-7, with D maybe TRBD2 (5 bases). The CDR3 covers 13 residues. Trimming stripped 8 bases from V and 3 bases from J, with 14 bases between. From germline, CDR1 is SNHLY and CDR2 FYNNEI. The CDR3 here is CASGRGKVYEQYF. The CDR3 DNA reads TGTGCCAGCGGGAGAGGGAAAGTCTACGAGCAGTACTTC. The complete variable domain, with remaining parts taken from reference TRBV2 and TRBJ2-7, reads EPEVTQTPSHQVTQMGQEVILRCVPISNHLYFYWYRQILGQKVEFLVSFYNNEISEKSEIFDDQFSVERPDGSNFTLKIRSTKLEDSAMYFCASGRGKVYEQYFGPGTRLTVT.

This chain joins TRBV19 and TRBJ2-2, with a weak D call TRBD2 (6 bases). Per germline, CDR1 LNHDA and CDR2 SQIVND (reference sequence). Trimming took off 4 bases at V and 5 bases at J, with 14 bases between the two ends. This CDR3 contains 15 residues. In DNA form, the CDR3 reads TGTGCCAGTAGTACCCCAGGGAGGAGAACCGGGGAGCTGTTTTTT. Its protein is CASSTPGRRTGELFF.

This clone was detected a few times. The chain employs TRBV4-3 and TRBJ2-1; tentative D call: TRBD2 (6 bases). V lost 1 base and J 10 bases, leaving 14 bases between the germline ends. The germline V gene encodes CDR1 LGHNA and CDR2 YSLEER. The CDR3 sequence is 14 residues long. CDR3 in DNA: TGCGCCAGCAGCCAAGGACTAGGCAGGTACGAGCAGTTCTTC. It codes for CASSQGLGRYEQFF.

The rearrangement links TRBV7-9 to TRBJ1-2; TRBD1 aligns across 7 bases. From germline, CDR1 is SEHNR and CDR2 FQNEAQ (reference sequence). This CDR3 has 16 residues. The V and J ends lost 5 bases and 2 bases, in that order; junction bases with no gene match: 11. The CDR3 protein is CASSNRDRDLNYGYTF. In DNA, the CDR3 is TGTGCCAGCAGCAATCGGGACAGAGATTTAAACTATGGCTACACCTTC.

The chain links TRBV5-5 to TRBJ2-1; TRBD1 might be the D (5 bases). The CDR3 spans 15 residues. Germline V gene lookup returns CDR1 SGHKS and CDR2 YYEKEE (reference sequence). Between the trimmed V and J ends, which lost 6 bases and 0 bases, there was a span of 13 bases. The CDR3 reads CASTDRDSSYNEQFF. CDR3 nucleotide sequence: TGTGCCAGCACCGACCGCGACAGCTCCTACAATGAGCAGTTCTTC.

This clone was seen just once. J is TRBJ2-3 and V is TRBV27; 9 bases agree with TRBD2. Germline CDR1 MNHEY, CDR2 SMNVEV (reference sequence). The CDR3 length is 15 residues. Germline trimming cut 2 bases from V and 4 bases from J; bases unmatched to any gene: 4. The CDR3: CASSLAGGRSDTQYF. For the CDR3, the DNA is TGTGCCAGCAGTTTAGCGGGGGGGCGGTCAGATACGCAGTATTTT.

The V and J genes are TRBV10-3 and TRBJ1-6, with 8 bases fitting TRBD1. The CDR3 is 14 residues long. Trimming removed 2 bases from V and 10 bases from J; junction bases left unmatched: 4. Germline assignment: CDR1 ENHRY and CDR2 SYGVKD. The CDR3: CAISEGDRGSPLHF. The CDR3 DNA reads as TGTGCCATCAGTGAGGGAGACAGGGGATCACCCCTCCACTTT.

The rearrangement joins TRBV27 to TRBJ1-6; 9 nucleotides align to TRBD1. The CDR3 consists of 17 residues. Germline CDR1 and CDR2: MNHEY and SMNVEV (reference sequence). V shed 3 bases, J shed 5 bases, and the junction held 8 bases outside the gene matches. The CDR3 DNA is TGTGCCAGCAGTTTGGGGTGGGACAGGGAAAATAATTCACCCCTCCACTTT. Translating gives CASSLGWDRENNSPLHF.

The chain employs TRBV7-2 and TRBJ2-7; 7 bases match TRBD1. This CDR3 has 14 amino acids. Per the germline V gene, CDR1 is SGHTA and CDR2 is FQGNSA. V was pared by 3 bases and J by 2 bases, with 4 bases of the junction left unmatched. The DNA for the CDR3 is TGTGCCAGCAGCTTCGACAGGGCCACCTACGAGCAGTACTTC. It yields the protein CASSFDRATYEQYF.

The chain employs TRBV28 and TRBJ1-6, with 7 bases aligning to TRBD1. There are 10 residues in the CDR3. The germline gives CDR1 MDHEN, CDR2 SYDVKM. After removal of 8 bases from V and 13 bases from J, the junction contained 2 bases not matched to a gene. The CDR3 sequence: CASQGGPLHF. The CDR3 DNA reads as TGTGCCAGCCAAGGGGGCCCCCTCCACTTT.

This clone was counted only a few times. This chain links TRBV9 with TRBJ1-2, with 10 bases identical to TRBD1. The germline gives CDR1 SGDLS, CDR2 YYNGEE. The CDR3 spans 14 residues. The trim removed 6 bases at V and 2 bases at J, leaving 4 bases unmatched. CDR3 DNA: TGTGCCAGCAATCCGGGACAGGGGAACTATGGCTACACCTTC. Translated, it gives CASNPGQGNYGYTF.

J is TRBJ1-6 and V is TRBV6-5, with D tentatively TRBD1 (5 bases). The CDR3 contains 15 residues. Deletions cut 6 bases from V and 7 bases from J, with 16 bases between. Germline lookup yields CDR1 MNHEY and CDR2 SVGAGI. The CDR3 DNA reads TGTGCCAGCAGAAGGGTGAGACAGAACAATTCACCCCTCCACTTT. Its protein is CASRRVRQNNSPLHF.

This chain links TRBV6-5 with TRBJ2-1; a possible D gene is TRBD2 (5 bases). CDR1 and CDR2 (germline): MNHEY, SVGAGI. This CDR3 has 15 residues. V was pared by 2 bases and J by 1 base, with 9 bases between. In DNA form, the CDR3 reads TGTGCCAGCAGTTACCGGGGAGTTTCCTACAATGAGCAGTTCTTC. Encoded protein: CASSYRGVSYNEQFF.